One T cell receptor beta chain is described in this entry. The germline gives CDR1 LNHNV, CDR2 YYDKDF (reference sequence). The CDR3 has 17 residues. The junction had 7 bases not matched to a gene; V was cut back by 1 base and J by 6 bases. This sample is part of a study of shared clonotypes between healthy human individuals. The donors, all of them Caucasian adults, lived in Nashville, Tennessee. Assay runs were performed at deep level. Every subset had its genomic DNA shared out evenly among several immunoSEQ plates. The assay was immunoSEQ multiplex PCR, and TCRdb's table has in-frame clones only and misses some. The sample contains fewer than 600,000 clones, 79% of which appear only once.

The chain employs TRBV15 and TRBJ1-4; 11 bases match TRBD1. The sample taken for sequencing was PBMCs. The sequence derives from a woman in her 40s in good health. Some clones in this sample may be carry-over from other donors' samples. The CDR3 loop reads CATSRGGGTGGYEKLFF. CDR3 DNA: TGTGCCACCAGCAGAGGAGGGGGGACAGGGGGATATGAAAAACTGTTTTTT.